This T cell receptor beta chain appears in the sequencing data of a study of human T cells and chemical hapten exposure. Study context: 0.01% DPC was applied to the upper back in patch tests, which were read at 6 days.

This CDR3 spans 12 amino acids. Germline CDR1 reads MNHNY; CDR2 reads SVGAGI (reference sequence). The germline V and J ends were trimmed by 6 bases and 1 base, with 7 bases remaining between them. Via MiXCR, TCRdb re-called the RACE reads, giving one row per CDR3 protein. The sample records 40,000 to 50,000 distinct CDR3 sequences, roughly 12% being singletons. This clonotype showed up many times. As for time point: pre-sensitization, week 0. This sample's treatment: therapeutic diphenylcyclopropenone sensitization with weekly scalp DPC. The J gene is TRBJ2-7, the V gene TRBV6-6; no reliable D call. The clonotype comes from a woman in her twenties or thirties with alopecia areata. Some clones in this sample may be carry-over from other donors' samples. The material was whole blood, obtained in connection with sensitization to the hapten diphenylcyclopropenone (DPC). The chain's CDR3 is CASSRDSYEQYF. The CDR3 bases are TGTGCCAGCAGCCGAGATTCCTACGAGCAGTACTTC.